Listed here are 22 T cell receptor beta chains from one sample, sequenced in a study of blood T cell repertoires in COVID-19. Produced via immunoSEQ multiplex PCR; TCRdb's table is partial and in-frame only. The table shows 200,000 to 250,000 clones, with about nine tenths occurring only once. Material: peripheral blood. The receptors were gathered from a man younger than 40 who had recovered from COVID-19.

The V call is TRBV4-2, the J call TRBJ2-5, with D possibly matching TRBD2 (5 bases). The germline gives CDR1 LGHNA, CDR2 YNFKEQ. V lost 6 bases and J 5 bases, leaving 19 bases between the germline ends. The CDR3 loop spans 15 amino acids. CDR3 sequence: CASRALERDMETQYF. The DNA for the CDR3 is TGTGCCAGCAGGGCACTAGAGAGGGATATGGAGACCCAGTACTTC.

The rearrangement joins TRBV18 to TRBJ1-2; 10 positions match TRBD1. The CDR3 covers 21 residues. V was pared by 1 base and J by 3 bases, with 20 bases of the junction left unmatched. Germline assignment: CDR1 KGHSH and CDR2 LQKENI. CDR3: CASSPRSAINIVGTGDYGYTF. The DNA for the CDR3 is TGTGCCAGCTCACCACGGTCCGCTATTAACATTGTGGGGACAGGGGACTATGGCTACACCTTC.

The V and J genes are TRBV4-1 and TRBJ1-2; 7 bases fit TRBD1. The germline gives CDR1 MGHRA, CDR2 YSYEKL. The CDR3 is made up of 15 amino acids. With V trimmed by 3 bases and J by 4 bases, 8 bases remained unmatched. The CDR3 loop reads CASSHSGGQSYGYTF. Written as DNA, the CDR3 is TGCGCCAGCAGCCATTCAGGGGGACAGAGCTATGGCTACACCTTC.

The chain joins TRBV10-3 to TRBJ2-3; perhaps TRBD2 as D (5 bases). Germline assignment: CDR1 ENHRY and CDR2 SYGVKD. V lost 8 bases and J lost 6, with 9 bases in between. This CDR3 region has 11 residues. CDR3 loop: CAISWRDTQYF. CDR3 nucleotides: TGTGCCATCTCTTGGAGGGATACGCAGTATTTT.

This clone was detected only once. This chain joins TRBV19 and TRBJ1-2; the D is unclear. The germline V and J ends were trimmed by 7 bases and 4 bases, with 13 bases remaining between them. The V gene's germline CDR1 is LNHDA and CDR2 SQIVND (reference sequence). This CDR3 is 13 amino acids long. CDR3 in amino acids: CASNPSKRYGYTF. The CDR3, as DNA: TGTGCCAGTAACCCTAGCAAACGCTATGGCTACACCTTC.

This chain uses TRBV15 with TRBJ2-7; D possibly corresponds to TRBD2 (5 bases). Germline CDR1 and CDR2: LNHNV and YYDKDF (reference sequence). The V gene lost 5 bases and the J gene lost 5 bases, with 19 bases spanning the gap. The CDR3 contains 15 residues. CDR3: CATSLLSRGWHEQYF. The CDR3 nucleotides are TGTGCCACCAGCCTCTTATCTCGGGGTTGGCACGAGCAGTACTTC.

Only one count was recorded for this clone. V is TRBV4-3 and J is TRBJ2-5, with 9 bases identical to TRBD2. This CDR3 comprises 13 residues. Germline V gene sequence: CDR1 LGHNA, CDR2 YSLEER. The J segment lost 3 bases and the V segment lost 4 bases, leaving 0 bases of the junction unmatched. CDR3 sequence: CASSRLAEETQYF. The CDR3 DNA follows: TGCGCCAGCAGCCGACTAGCGGAAGAGACCCAGTACTTC.

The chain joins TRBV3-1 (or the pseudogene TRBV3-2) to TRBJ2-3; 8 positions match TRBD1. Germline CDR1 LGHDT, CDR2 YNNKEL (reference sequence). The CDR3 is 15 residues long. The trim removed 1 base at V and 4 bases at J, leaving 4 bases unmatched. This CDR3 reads CASSQGAGGADTQYF. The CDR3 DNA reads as TGTGCCAGCAGCCAAGGGGCAGGGGGCGCAGATACGCAGTATTTT.

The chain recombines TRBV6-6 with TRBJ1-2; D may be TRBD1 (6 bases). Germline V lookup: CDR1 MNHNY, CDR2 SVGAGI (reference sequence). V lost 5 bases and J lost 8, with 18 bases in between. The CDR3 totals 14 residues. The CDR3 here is CASSPRGGGEGYTF. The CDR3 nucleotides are TGTGCCAGCAGTCCCAGGGGCGGGGGAGAGGGCTACACCTTC.

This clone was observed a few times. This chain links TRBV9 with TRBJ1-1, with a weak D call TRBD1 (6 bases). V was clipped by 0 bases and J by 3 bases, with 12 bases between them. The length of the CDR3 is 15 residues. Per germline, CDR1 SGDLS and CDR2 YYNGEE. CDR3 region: CASSVVNRVDTEAFF. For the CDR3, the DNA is TGTGCCAGCAGCGTAGTAAACAGGGTTGACACTGAAGCTTTCTTT.

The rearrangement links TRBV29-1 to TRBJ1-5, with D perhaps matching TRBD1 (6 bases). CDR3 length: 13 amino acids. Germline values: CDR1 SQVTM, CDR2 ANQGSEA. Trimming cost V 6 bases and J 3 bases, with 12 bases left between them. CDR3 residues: CSVRTGPNQPQHF. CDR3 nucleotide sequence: TGCAGCGTCCGCACAGGGCCCAATCAGCCCCAGCATTTT.

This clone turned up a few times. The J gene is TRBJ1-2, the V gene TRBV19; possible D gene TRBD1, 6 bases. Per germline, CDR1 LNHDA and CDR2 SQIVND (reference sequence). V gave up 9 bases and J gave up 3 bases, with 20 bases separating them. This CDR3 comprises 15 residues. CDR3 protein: CASTQGGGVDYGYTF. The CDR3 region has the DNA TGTGCCAGCACGCAAGGGGGGGGCGTTGACTATGGCTACACCTTC.

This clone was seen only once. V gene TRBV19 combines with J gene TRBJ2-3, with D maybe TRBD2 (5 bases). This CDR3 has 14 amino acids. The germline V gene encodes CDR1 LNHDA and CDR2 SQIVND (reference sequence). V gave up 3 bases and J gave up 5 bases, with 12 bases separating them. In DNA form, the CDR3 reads TGTGCCAGTAGTATCCAGGACTTCATAGATACGCAGTATTTT. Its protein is CASSIQDFIDTQYF.

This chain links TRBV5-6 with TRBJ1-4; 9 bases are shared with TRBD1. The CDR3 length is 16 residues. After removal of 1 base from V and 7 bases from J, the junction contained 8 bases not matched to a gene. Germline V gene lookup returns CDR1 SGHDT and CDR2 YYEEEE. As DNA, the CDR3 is TGTGCCAGCAGCTTGTACTTAACAGGGGGCGGTGAAAAACTGTTTTTT. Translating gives CASSLYLTGGGEKLFF.

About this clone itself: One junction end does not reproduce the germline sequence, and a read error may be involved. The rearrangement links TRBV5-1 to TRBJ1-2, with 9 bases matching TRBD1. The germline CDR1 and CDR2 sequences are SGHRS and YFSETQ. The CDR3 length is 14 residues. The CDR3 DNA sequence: TGCGCCAGCAGCTCCCGAGGGACAGGGAGCGGGGCTTCCTTC. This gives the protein CASSSRGTGSGASF.

The CDR3: CASSILGGPSYEQYF. For the CDR3, the DNA is TGTGCCAGTAGTATATTGGGGGGACCCTCCTACGAGCAGTACTTC. V usage is TRBV19 and J usage is TRBJ2-7; D might be TRBD2 (6 bases). CDR1 and CDR2 (germline): LNHDA, SQIVND (reference sequence). V was clipped by 2 bases and J by 0 bases, with 11 bases between them. The CDR3 contains 15 residues.

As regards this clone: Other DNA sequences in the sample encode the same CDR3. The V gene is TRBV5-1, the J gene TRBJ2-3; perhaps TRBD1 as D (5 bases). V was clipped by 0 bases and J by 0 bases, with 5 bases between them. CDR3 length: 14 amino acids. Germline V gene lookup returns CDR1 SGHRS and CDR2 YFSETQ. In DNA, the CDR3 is TGCGCCAGCAGCTTGGGGGGCAGCACAGATACGCAGTATTTT. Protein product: CASSLGGSTDTQYF.

CDR3 in DNA: TGTGCCAGTAACATCGCAGGGGGCGGATTGCCTGAAGCTTTCTTT. Translated: CASNIAGGGLPEAFF. The gene calls are TRBV2 and TRBJ1-1, with 8 nucleotides matching TRBD1. Unmatched junction bases numbered 15, after V lost 9 bases and J lost 6 bases. The CDR3 covers 15 residues. Per germline, CDR1 SNHLY and CDR2 FYNNEI.

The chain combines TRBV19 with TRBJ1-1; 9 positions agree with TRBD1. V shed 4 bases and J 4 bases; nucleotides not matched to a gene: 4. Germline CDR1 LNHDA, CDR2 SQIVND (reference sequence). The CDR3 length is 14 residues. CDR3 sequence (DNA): TGTGCCAGTAGTAAGGACAGGGGTGGCACTGAAGCTTTCTTT. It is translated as CASSKDRGGTEAFF.

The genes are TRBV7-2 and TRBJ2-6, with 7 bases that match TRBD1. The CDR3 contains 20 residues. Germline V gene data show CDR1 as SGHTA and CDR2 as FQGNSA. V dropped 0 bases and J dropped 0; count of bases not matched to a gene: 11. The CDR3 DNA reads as TGTGCCAGCAGCTTAGCTTCGGGGACAGTTTCCCCCTCTGGGGCCAACGTCCTGACTTTC. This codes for CASSLASGTVSPSGANVLTF.

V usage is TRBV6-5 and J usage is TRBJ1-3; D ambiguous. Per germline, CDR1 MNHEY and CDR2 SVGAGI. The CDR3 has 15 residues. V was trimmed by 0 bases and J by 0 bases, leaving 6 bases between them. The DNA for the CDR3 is TGTGCCAGCAGTTACTCCCGTTCCTCTGGAAACACCATATATTTT. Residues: CASSYSRSSGNTIYF.

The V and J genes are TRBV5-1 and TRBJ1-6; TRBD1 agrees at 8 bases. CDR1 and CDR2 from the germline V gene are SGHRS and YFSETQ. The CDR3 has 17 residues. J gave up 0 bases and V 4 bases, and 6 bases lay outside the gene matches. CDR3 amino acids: CASSVRQGSSYNSPLHF. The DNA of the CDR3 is TGCGCCAGCAGCGTTCGACAGGGGAGCTCCTATAATTCACCCCTCCACTTT. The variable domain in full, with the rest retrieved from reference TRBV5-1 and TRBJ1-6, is KAGVTQTPRYLIKTRGQQVTLSCSPISGHRSVSWYQQTPGQGLQFLFEYFSETQRNKGNFPGRFSGRQFSNSRSEMNVSTLELGDSALYLCASSVRQGSSYNSPLHFGNGTRLTVT.